The entry below describes one TCR beta chain. The CDR3 is made up of 14 amino acids. The germline V gene encodes CDR1 LGHNA and CDR2 YNFKEQ. Trimming took 2 bases from V and 1 from J, leaving 8 bases between them. This entry comes from a study of blood T cell repertoires in COVID-19. Study in general: Samples taken during acute and convalescent COVID-19 were collected in the United States, Italy and Spain. T cells, B-cell-depleted T cells, or PBMCs supplied cDNA or gDNA.

Original methodology: Cell counts per sample came from amplifying reference gene primers. The protocol was immunoSEQ multiplex PCR, while the TCRdb copy is restricted to in-frame clones and leaves out a portion. Clone size and the V and J calls come from that table; the DNA yielded D and trimming. This table holds about 360,000 clones, 86% found once. Enrolment of Seattle patients took place during active infection, and they were followed longitudinally. Sequencing was carried out using peripheral blood. The sequence was collected from a woman aged 55-69 years with COVID-19, enrolled during active disease. V and J are TRBV4-2 and TRBJ1-1; weak D call: TRBD1 (6 bases). CDR3 sequence reads: CASSQPRGNTEAFF. The CDR3, as DNA: TGTGCCAGCAGCCAACCCAGGGGGAACACTGAAGCTTTCTTT.